This T cell receptor beta chain was sequenced for a study of T cells in Graves' hyperthyroidism and ophthalmopathy. Graves' hyperthyroidism qualified as stable when ophthalmopathy did not progress within 18 months. Diagnostic decisions used clinical symptoms, serum thyroxine and TRAb, thyroid ultrasound and orbital computed tomography. Authors of the study amplified TCR beta CDR3 regions from RNA transcripts. The TCR CDR3 first-round RT-PCR relied on the HTBI primer set. From the multiplex PCR reads, TCRdb called clonotypes with MiXCR, one entry per CDR3 protein. Among approximately 590,000 distinct CDR3 sequences listed, 40% to 55% were seen once. Study-wide results and limits: Ophthalmopathy was predicted by the model a median of 6.5 months ahead of onset.

Turning to this clonotype: No antigen is known for it.

This receptor was identified in a woman in her late teens or twenties with Graves' hyperthyroidism. The sequencing input was peripheral blood or thyroid tissue (not recorded which).

DNA for the CDR3: TGTGCCAGCTCTCGGACGGGGGGGAACCAAGAGACCCAGTACTTC. Protein: CASSRTGGNQETQYF. The V gene is TRBV7-2, the J gene TRBJ2-5, with TRBD2 identical over 8 bases. V was clipped by 8 bases and J by 0 bases; unmatched bases: 8. This CDR3 region has 15 residues. Germline V gene data show CDR1 as SGHTA and CDR2 as FQGNSA.